Listed below are T cell receptor beta chains from one sample, sequenced in a study of blood T cell repertoires in COVID-19. TCRdb keeps only in-frame clones here, not all; method: immunoSEQ multiplex PCR. The profile shows about 520,000 clones, 70% to 90% of them singletons. Sequencing input: peripheral blood. Receptors were obtained from a human donor in a cohort sampled during active COVID-19. Each CDR3 is given with its conserved first and last residue. The D gene is left open where the match is weak. A clone size is listed for some rows: how often the clone was seen (once, few, many), or a class if it is expanded.

size: -
D: -
V: TRBV14
J: TRBJ2-7
DNA: TGTGCCAGCAGCCACGATCTAGAACCCTACGAGCAGTACTTC
CDR3: CASSHDLEPYEQYF

size: -
D: TRBD2
V: TRBV6-5
J: TRBJ2-7
DNA: TGTGCCAGCACCTTAGCGGGTGTGGGCTACGAGCAGTACTTC
CDR3: CASTLAGVGYEQYF

size: -
D: TRBD2
V: TRBV7-2
J: TRBJ2-5
DNA: TGTGCCAGCAGCTTAACTAGCGGGAACCAAGAGACCCAGTACTTC
CDR3: CASSLTSGNQETQYF

size: -
D: -
V: TRBV19
J: TRBJ1-2
DNA: TGTGCCAGTAGTATAGCGGCGGCCCAGGGTTATGGCTACACCTTC
CDR3: CASSIAAAQGYGYTF

size: -
D: -
V: TRBV27
J: TRBJ1-1
DNA: TGTGCCAGCAGCGTACAGGAAAACACTGAAGCTTTCTTT
CDR3: CASSVQENTEAFF

size: -
D: -
V: TRBV29-1
J: TRBJ2-1
DNA: TGCAGCGTTGTAGAGGGTGGGAGCTACAATGAGCAGTTCTTC
CDR3: CSVVEGGSYNEQFF

size: -
D: TRBD2
V: TRBV19
J: TRBJ2-1
DNA: TGTGCCAGTAGTATACTAGCGGGGATATACAATGAGCAGTTCTTC
CDR3: CASSILAGIYNEQFF

size: -
D: TRBD1
V: TRBV10-3
J: TRBJ1-2
DNA: TGTGCCTCCTCCGGGACAGGGTATGGCGGCTACACCTTC
CDR3: CASSGTGYGGYTF

size: few
D: -
V: TRBV27
J: TRBJ1-5
DNA: TGTGCCAGCAGTTGGCGACAATTCAATCAGCCCCAGCATTTT
CDR3: CASSWRQFNQPQHF

size: -
D: -
V: TRBV4-2
J: TRBJ1-3
DNA: TGTGCCAGCAGCCAAGATCGCGGAACTTCTGGAAACACCATATATTTT
CDR3: CASSQDRGTSGNTIYF

size: -
D: TRBD1
V: TRBV19
J: TRBJ1-1
DNA: TGTGCCAGTAGTCCTCGGGCTGCCGGGACAGTGAACACTGAAGCTTTCTTT
CDR3: CASSPRAAGTVNTEAFF

size: -
D: -
V: TRBV25-1
J: TRBJ2-2
DNA: TGTGCCAGCAGTCGGACCGGCGGGATTACCGGGGAGCTGTTTTTT
CDR3: CASSRTGGITGELFF

size: -
D: -
V: TRBV14
J: TRBJ1-1
DNA: TGTGCCAGCAGCCAAGTTCGGCCGACAGGTTTGAACACTGAAGCTTTCTTT
CDR3: CASSQVRPTGLNTEAFF

size: -
D: TRBD2
V: TRBV15
J: TRBJ2-3
DNA: TGTGCCACCAGCAGAGATTGGGGGGAACTAGCGGGCGCTACGCAGTATTTT
CDR3: CATSRDWGELAGATQYF

size: -
D: -
V: TRBV28
J: TRBJ1-3
DNA: TGTGCCAGCAGTGACAGCTCTGGAAACACCATATATTTT
CDR3: CASSDSSGNTIYF

size: -
D: -
V: TRBV5-1
J: TRBJ2-3
DNA: TGCGCCAGCAGCTTGGGCAGGGATCCGTTAATTTTGGATACGCAGTATTTT
CDR3: CASSLGRDPLILDTQYF

size: -
D: TRBD1
V: TRBV5-4
J: TRBJ1-3
DNA: TGTGCCAGCAGCCCTGGGACAGGTCCTCTCTCTGGAAACACCATATATTTT
CDR3: CASSPGTGPLSGNTIYF

size: once
D: -
V: TRBV19
J: TRBJ1-1
DNA: TGTGCCAGTAGTGTTGAAGGAGTGAACACTGAAGCTTTCTTT
CDR3: CASSVEGVNTEAFF

size: -
D: TRBD2
V: TRBV12-5
J: TRBJ2-3
DNA: TGTGCTAGTGGGCGGGAGAGTGGCGATACGCAGTATTTT
CDR3: CASGRESGDTQYF

size: -
D: -
V: TRBV19
J: TRBJ2-3
DNA: TGTGCCAGTAGCCCCGGAGGAGATACGCAGTATTTT
CDR3: CASSPGGDTQYF

size: -
D: TRBD1
V: TRBV6-5
J: TRBJ1-5
DNA: TGTGCCAGCAGAGCCGGGACAGGGAATCAGCCCCAGCATTTT
CDR3: CASRAGTGNQPQHF

size: -
D: TRBD2
V: TRBV18
J: TRBJ2-3
DNA: TGTGCCAGCTCATTCCGACTAGCGGGAGTCGCAGATACGCAGTATTTT
CDR3: CASSFRLAGVADTQYF

size: -
D: TRBD1
V: TRBV27
J: TRBJ1-2
DNA: TGTGCCAGCAGCCGGGACAGCATCTATGGCTACACCTTC
CDR3: CASSRDSIYGYTF

size: -
D: TRBD1
V: TRBV6-5
J: TRBJ1-2
DNA: TGTGCCAGCAGTCAGACAGGGGGCGGCTATGGCTACACCTTC
CDR3: CASSQTGGGYGYTF

size: -
D: TRBD2
V: TRBV5-8
J: TRBJ2-7
DNA: TGTGCCAGCAGCTCAACATTCACTAGCGGGTACTACGAGCAGTACTTC
CDR3: CASSSTFTSGYYEQYF

size: -
D: TRBD2
V: TRBV6-2/TRBV6-3
J: TRBJ2-1
DNA: TGTGCCAGCAGTTACCTCTCTAGCGGGAATCGGGATGAGCAGTTCTTC
CDR3: CASSYLSSGNRDEQFF

size: -
D: TRBD2
V: TRBV5-4
J: TRBJ2-1
DNA: TGTGCCAGCAGCTCTGGGACTAGCGGCGCCATGAGGAATGAGCAGTTCTTC
CDR3: CASSSGTSGAMRNEQFF

size: -
D: -
V: TRBV20-1
J: TRBJ1-1
DNA: TGCAGTGCTACGAGGAACACTGAAGCTTTCTTT
CDR3: CSATRNTEAFF

size: -
D: -
V: TRBV19
J: TRBJ2-7
DNA: TGTGCCAGTAGAGCCCAGGGGACCTACGAGCAGTACTTC
CDR3: CASRAQGTYEQYF

size: -
D: TRBD2
V: TRBV2
J: TRBJ2-3
DNA: TGTGCCAGCAGTGATAGCGGGAGGGTCGCAGATACGCAGTATTTT
CDR3: CASSDSGRVADTQYF

size: -
D: TRBD2
V: TRBV7-9
J: TRBJ2-3
DNA: TGTGCCAGCAGCTTAGGGACTAGCGGCTACACAGATACGCAGTATTTT
CDR3: CASSLGTSGYTDTQYF

size: -
D: -
V: TRBV5-1
J: TRBJ2-1
DNA: TGCGCCAGCATGGGGTCGGGAGAGCAGTTCTTC
CDR3: CASMGSGEQFF

size: -
D: TRBD1
V: TRBV28
J: TRBJ1-1
DNA: TGTGCCAGCAGTTTAGGGGGACAGAGCACTGAAGCTTTCTTT
CDR3: CASSLGGQSTEAFF

size: -
D: TRBD1
V: TRBV2
J: TRBJ2-7
DNA: TGTGCCAGCTGTGCCGGACAGGCTCCCTACGAGCAGTACTTC
CDR3: CASCAGQAPYEQYF

size: once
D: -
V: TRBV30
J: TRBJ2-3
DNA: TGTGCCTGCCCCCCCCTCAGCGGGAGCACAGATACGCAGTATTTT
CDR3: CACPPLSGSTDTQYF

size: few
D: TRBD2
V: TRBV4-3
J: TRBJ2-7
DNA: TGCGCCAGCAGCCCAGATAGCGGGTCCGAGCAGTACTTC
CDR3: CASSPDSGSEQYF

size: -
D: TRBD2
V: TRBV28
J: TRBJ2-3
DNA: TGTGCCAGCAGTTTGGGCGGGAGTCCCGCAGATACGCAGTATTTT
CDR3: CASSLGGSPADTQYF

size: -
D: -
V: TRBV21-1
J: TRBJ2-1
DNA: TGTGCCAGCAGCCCCCGGACTAGCGGGAGGCCCCGCTCCTACAATGAGCAGTTCTTC
CDR3: CASSPRTSGRPRSYNEQFF

size: -
D: TRBD1
V: TRBV12-5
J: TRBJ1-1
DNA: TGTGCTAGTGGCCGAGGACAGGATCCAGGTGAAGCTTTCTTT
CDR3: CASGRGQDPGEAFF

size: -
D: TRBD1
V: TRBV7-9
J: TRBJ2-2
DNA: TGTGCCAGCAGCGCGGGACAGGGGGCGCGATTGGACACCGGGGAGCTGTTTTTT
CDR3: CASSAGQGARLDTGELFF

size: -
D: -
V: TRBV5-1
J: TRBJ1-2
DNA: TGCGCCAGCAGCTCCCGAGCCTCTGGCTATGGCTACACCTTC
CDR3: CASSSRASGYGYTF

size: -
D: TRBD2
V: TRBV6-6
J: TRBJ2-1
DNA: TGTGCCGGCACTACTAGCGGAGATTACAATGAGCAGTTCTTC
CDR3: CAGTTSGDYNEQFF

size: -
D: -
V: TRBV3-1/TRBV3-2
J: TRBJ2-1
DNA: TGTGCCAGCAGCCAAGCAGGCAGTTACCTCTACAATGAGCAGTTCTTC
CDR3: CASSQAGSYLYNEQFF

size: -
D: TRBD2
V: TRBV7-2
J: TRBJ2-5
DNA: TGTGCCAGCAGCTTAGGGCAGCGGGAGGGCCGACAAGAGACCCAGTACTTC
CDR3: CASSLGQREGRQETQYF

size: few
D: -
V: TRBV4-3
J: TRBJ1-4
DNA: TGCGCCAGCAGCCAAGATGGTCGGGTAGCTAATGAAAAACTGTTTTTT
CDR3: CASSQDGRVANEKLFF

size: once
D: -
V: TRBV30
J: TRBJ2-7
DNA: TGTGCCTGGAGCGACGGACACAATGGGCCCTACGAGCAGTACTTC
CDR3: CAWSDGHNGPYEQYF

size: few
D: TRBD2
V: TRBV5-1
J: TRBJ2-1
DNA: TGCGCCAGCAGCTCCTACCCTAGCGGTAATGAGCAGTTCTTC
CDR3: CASSSYPSGNEQFF

size: -
D: -
V: TRBV28
J: TRBJ2-7
DNA: TGTGCCAGCAATGGCAGGGCCTACGAGCAGTACTTC
CDR3: CASNGRAYEQYF

size: -
D: -
V: TRBV6-4
J: TRBJ1-2
DNA: TGTGCCAGCAGGGAGGTCGGGGAACCTAACTATGGCTACACCTTC
CDR3: CASREVGEPNYGYTF

size: many
D: -
V: TRBV12-3/TRBV12-4
J: TRBJ2-1
DNA: TGTGCCAGCAGTTTAACAGATGAGCAGTTCTTC
CDR3: CASSLTDEQFF